A selection of T cell receptor beta chains follows, all from one sample in a study of regulatory T cells in long-lasting Graves disease. MiXCR, run by TCRdb on the multiplex PCR reads, gives a single entry per CDR3 protein. The sample lists around 300,000 distinct CDR3 sequences; around a fifth were seen once. The sample was peripheral blood mononuclear cells (PBMCs), taken when the disease was refractory, from a patient treated with antithyroid drugs. The source of these receptors is a female donor with Graves disease. The CDR3 runs from the conserved cysteine through the conserved F or W.

v_gene	j_gene	CDR3aa
TRBV11-2	TRBJ2-6	CASSLGGGGANVLTF
TRBV7-9	TRBJ1-1	CASSYPADTEAFF
TRBV28	TRBJ2-4	CASSSPREIAKNIQYF
TRBV18	TRBJ2-7	CASSNSGSSYEQYF
TRBV7-8	TRBJ1-5	CASSLEGYGPQHF
TRBV20-1	TRBJ2-5	CSAGRLAGETQYF
TRBV20-1	TRBJ1-2	CSLVGQGASYTF
TRBV28	TRBJ2-7	CASGWKPSSGQGSYEQYF
TRBV20-1	TRBJ1-1	CSATGDSLNTEAFF
TRBV14	TRBJ2-5	CASSEDTGTRLETQYF
TRBV7-2	TRBJ1-2	CASSGRGFYGYTF
TRBV12-3/TRBV12-4	TRBJ2-3	CASSGGRLVDTQYF
TRBV13	TRBJ2-7	CASSLGAVTYEQYF
TRBV5-1	TRBJ1-3	CASSMGRGSGNTIYF
TRBV15	TRBJ2-6	CATSRDLAGYSGANVLTF
TRBV28	TRBJ1-5	CASSGGDQPQHF
TRBV6-1	TRBJ1-5	CASSRGIRGSNQPQHF
TRBV12-3/TRBV12-4	TRBJ2-3	CASSSLGTVGTDTQYF
TRBV7-2	TRBJ2-3	CASGTYGSTDTQYF
TRBV7-9	TRBJ2-5	CASRLLGLTETQYF
TRBV3-1	TRBJ1-6	CASSQVWQRDSPLHF
TRBV12-3/TRBV12-4	TRBJ2-1	CASSLQTTSDSYNEQFF
TRBV11-1	TRBJ2-1	CASSILAYSSYNEQFF
TRBV28	TRBJ2-4	CASGLASGMELAKNIQYF
TRBV4-2	TRBJ2-3	CASSQLPPGLAGSTDTQYF
TRBV27	TRBJ1-1	CASSPGTAMNTEAFF
TRBV11-2	TRBJ1-1	CASSLDRTGALTEAFF
TRBV4-3	TRBJ2-5	CASSPTSGIGETQYF
TRBV15	TRBJ1-6	CATSSRTADNSPLHF
TRBV9	TRBJ2-7	CASSPSGSTYEQYF
TRBV14	TRBJ1-2	CASSPLGGLDGGYTF
TRBV10-3	TRBJ1-5	CASRGAGSNQPQHF
TRBV28	TRBJ2-4	CASGPAFFSKNIQYF
TRBV12-3/TRBV12-4	TRBJ1-5	CASSFLSLHQPQHF
TRBV3-1	TRBJ1-4	CASSLQGAVEKLFF
TRBV7-6	TRBJ1-4	CASSLGSAALNEKLFF
TRBV20-1	TRBJ1-1	CSARVPVTEAFF
TRBV6-4	TRBJ2-7	CASSPGRDRDREQYF
TRBV2	TRBJ1-2	CASSWADNYGYTF
TRBV9	TRBJ1-3	CASSVFSTGDSGNTIYF
TRBV5-6	TRBJ2-5	CASSLSSVPDGGETQYF
TRBV27	TRBJ2-3	CASSPLPGLAGAETQYF
TRBV6-1	TRBJ2-7	CASRGLAFYEQYF
TRBV7-2	TRBJ2-7	CASSLQSGRRHEQYF
TRBV3-1	TRBJ1-3	CASSQDVGGDTIYF
TRBV6-1	TRBJ2-7	CASSRREEDYEQYF
TRBV7-2	TRBJ1-6	CASSLDDRSSYNSPLHF
TRBV29-1	TRBJ2-7	CSVRELNEQYF
TRBV15	TRBJ2-3	CATTTGNTDTQYF
TRBV28	TRBJ1-1	CASSPFPGQGNSEAFF
TRBV6-5	TRBJ2-5	CASSYLGQTEETQYF
TRBV7-2	TRBJ2-1	CASSLAESNEQFF
TRBV7-2	TRBJ1-6	CASSLGGVGSPLHF
TRBV28	TRBJ1-1	CASSLLDRATEAFF
TRBV11-2	TRBJ2-2	CASSARLGGRIGNTGELFF